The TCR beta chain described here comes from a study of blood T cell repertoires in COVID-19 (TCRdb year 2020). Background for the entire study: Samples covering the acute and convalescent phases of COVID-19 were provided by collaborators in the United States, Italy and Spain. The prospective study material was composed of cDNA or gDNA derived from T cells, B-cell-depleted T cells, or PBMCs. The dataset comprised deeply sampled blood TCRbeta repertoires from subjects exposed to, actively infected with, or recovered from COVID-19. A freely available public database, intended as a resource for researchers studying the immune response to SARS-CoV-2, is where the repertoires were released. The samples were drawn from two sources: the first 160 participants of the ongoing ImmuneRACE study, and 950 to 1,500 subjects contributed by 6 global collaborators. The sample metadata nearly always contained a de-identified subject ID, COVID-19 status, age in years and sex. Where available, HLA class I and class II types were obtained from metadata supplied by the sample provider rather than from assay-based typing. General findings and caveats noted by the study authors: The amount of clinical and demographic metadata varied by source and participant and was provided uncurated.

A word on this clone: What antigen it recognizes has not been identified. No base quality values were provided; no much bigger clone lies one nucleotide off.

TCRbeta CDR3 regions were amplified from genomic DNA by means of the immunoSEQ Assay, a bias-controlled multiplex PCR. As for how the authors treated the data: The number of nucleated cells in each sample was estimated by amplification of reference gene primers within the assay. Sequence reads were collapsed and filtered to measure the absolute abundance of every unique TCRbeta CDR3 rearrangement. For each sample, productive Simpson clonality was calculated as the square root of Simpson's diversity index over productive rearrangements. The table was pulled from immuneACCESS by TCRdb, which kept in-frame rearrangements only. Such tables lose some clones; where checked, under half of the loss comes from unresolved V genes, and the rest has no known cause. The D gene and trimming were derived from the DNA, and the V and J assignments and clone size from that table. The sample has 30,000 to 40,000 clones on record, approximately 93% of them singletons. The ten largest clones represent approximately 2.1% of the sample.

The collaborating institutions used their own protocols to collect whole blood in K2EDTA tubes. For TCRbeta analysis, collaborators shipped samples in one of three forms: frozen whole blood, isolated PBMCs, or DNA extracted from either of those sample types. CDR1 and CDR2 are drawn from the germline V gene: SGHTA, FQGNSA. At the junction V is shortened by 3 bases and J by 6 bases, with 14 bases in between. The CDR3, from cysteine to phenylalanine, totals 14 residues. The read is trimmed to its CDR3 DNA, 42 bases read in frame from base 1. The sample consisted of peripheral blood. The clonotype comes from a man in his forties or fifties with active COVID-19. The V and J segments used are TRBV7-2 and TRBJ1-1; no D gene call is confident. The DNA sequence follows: TGTGCCAGCAGCTTGAGACCGGGGATCGCTGAAGCTTTCTTT. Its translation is CASSLRPGIAEAFF.